The TCR beta chain described here comes from a study of blood T cell repertoires in COVID-19. The cohort comprised adults aged about 18 to 100 years residing in 20 to 30 US areas. Assignment of participants to cohorts was predicated upon participant-reported clinical history. This clone was recorded once. Per the original data handling: By means of reference gene primer amplification, nucleated cell counts were estimated. Sequenced by immunoSEQ multiplex PCR; TCRdb stores in-frame clones only, minus some. The V and J calls and clone size are taken from that table; D and trimming were inferred from the DNA. The profile shows 400,000 to 500,000 clones, 88% of them singletons. CDR1 is LNHDA, CDR2 SQIVND, per germline (reference sequence). V lost 3 bases and J 3 bases, leaving 19 bases between the germline ends. CDR3 length equals 17 residues.

The rearrangement uses TRBV19 and TRBJ2-3; TRBD1 might be the D (6 bases). The receptor was isolated from a woman aged 18-35 years who had been exposed to COVID-19. The sequenced sample was PBMCs or T cells enriched from blood (not recorded which). CDR3 bases: TGTGCCAGTAGTATCGGGTGGGTTCGGACAGCAACAGATACGCAGTATTTT. It is translated as CASSIGWVRTATDTQYF.